This TCR beta chain was identified during a study of T cell responses to AZD1222 COVID-19 vaccine. Concerning this clone itself: Its specificity is unknown.

The ends were cut back, 2 bases at V and 0 bases at J, with 11 bases in the middle. CDR3 length: 15 amino acids. From germline, CDR1 is SGDLS and CDR2 YYNGEE. Assay: immunoSEQ multiplex PCR; the TCRdb copy retains only in-frame clones and omits some. This table has around 80,000 clones, about four fifths appearing once. General study results and limits: Among the donors, most were white British and more were female, and clonal diversity was possibly underestimated. Compared with day 0, the breadth and depth of the Spike-specific TCR repertoire rose significantly after two doses of AZD1222.

V and J are TRBV9 and TRBJ1-1; no clear D. The specimen comprised peripheral blood, sampled 28 days after the second AZD1222 dose. The sequence was obtained from an adult who received the AZD1222 COVID-19 vaccine. The chain's CDR3 is CASSVLEVMNTEAFF. The CDR3 bases are TGTGCCAGCAGCGTTCTCGAAGTTATGAACACTGAAGCTTTCTTT. Variable domain in full (rest from reference TRBV9 and TRBJ1-1): DSGVTQTPKHLITATGQRVTLRCSPRSGDLSVYWYQQSLDQGLQFLIQYYNGEERAKGNILERFSAQQFPDLHSELNLSSLELGDSALYFCASSVLEVMNTEAFFGQGTRLTVV.